One sample yielded the 11 T cell receptor beta chains listed below, sequenced in a study of T cell responses to AZD1222 COVID-19 vaccine. Assay: immunoSEQ multiplex PCR; the TCRdb copy retains only in-frame clones and omits some. The sample has over 110,000 clones; under 95% are singletons. The source material was peripheral blood, sampled on day 0 of AZD1222 vaccination. The receptors shown here come from an adult in good health.

The chain recombines TRBV27 with TRBJ2-2; D gene ambiguous. Germline CDR1 reads MNHEY; CDR2 reads SMNVEV (reference sequence). This CDR3 contains 14 residues. Trimming shortened V by 2 bases and J by 2 bases, and 6 bases separated the two germline ends. This chain's CDR3 is CASSLKENTGELFF. DNA of the CDR3: TGTGCCAGCAGTTTAAAGGAAAACACCGGGGAGCTGTTTTTT.

This chain joins TRBV6-2 or TRBV6-3 and TRBJ2-5; 8 bases agree with TRBD1. Trimming at V came to 4 bases and at J to 7 bases, leaving 8 bases not matched to a gene. The CDR3 is 14 residues long. CDR1 and CDR2 from the germline V gene are MNHEY and SVGEGT. CDR3 residues: CASSFTGGRVTQYF. DNA of the CDR3: TGTGCCAGCAGTTTCACAGGGGGTAGGGTGACCCAGTACTTC.

CDR3 nucleotide sequence: TGTGCCAGCAGTTACCCGGGACAGGGGTCTAACTATGGCTACACCTTC. Translated, it gives CASSYPGQGSNYGYTF. This rearrangement joins TRBV6-5 to TRBJ1-2; TRBD1 aligns across 10 bases. This CDR3 is built from 16 residues. The V and J ends lost 2 bases and 0 bases, in that order; junction bases with no gene match: 3. Germline values: CDR1 MNHEY, CDR2 SVGAGI.

This clone has only one observation. The chain carries TRBV7-9 and TRBJ1-3; D is ambiguous. V gave up 1 base and J gave up 8 bases, with 6 bases separating them. This CDR3 is 12 amino acids long. Germline V CDR1 and CDR2: SEHNR, FQNEAQ (reference sequence). As DNA, the CDR3 is TGTGCCAGCAGCTTAGAAATGGACACCATATATTTT. Amino acids: CASSLEMDTIYF.

The rearrangement joins TRBV10-2 to TRBJ1-1; D ambiguous. V lost 6 bases to trimming and J lost 0 bases, with 11 bases between them. The CDR3 extends over 14 amino acids. CDR1 and CDR2 from the germline V gene are WSHSY and SAAADI. This chain's CDR3 is CASRTPGLNTEAFF. In DNA, the CDR3 is TGCGCCAGCAGAACCCCGGGCCTGAACACTGAAGCTTTCTTT.

The V call is TRBV7-9, the J call TRBJ2-7, with TRBD1 as a possible D gene (6 bases). Germline V gene sequence: CDR1 SEHNR, CDR2 FQNEAQ (reference sequence). V was trimmed by 0 bases and J by 5 bases, leaving 11 bases between them. This CDR3 has 14 residues. The CDR3 region has the DNA TGTGCCAGCAGCTTAGCGTTAACAGGGAACGAGCAGTACTTC. Residues: CASSLALTGNEQYF. The full variable domain, rest sourced from reference TRBV7-9 and TRBJ2-7, is DTGVSQNPRHKITKRGQNVTFRCDPISEHNRLYWYRQTLGQGPEFLTYFQNEAQLEKSRLLSDRFSAERPKGSFSTLEIQRTEQGDSAMYLCASSLALTGNEQYFGPGTRLTVT.

This chain links TRBV11-2 with TRBJ1-1; no clear D. Trimming took off 3 bases at V and 0 bases at J, with 17 bases between the two ends. Germline-derived CDR1 and CDR2 are SGHAT and FQNNGV. The CDR3 length is 17 residues. Here the CDR3 reads CASSFGRRLSMNTEAFF. In DNA, the CDR3 is TGTGCCAGCAGCTTCGGCAGGAGACTATCCATGAACACTGAAGCTTTCTTT.

The V call is TRBV19, the J call TRBJ1-5; D perhaps matches TRBD1 (6 bases). CDR3 length: 15 residues. Germline lookup yields CDR1 LNHDA and CDR2 SQIVND (reference sequence). Trimming took 5 bases from V and 7 from J, leaving 18 bases between them. CDR3 protein: CASSGSQRRGQPQHF. The CDR3 DNA follows: TGTGCCAGTAGTGGGTCCCAACGCAGGGGCCAGCCCCAGCATTTT.

The V gene is TRBV29-1, the J gene TRBJ2-7; 7 nucleotides align to TRBD1. Germline V gene data show CDR1 as SQVTM and CDR2 as ANQGSEA. CDR3 size: 12 residues. The V and J ends lost 4 bases and 5 bases, in that order; junction bases with no gene match: 5. DNA for the CDR3: TGCAGCGTTGTTGGGACAGCTCACGAGCAGTACTTC. Translating gives CSVVGTAHEQYF.

J is TRBJ2-1 and V is TRBV7-8; 9 nucleotides line up with TRBD2. CDR1 is SGHVS and CDR2 is FQNEAQ in the germline V gene. With V trimmed by 5 bases and J by 2 bases, 7 bases remained unmatched. The CDR3 consists of 16 residues. The CDR3 nucleotides read TGTGCCAGCAGCCACATACTAGCGGGTACCTACAATGAGCAGTTCTTC. Protein product: CASSHILAGTYNEQFF.

This clone was observed once. The chain employs TRBV10-3 and TRBJ2-3, with TRBD1 matching 7 bases. The CDR3 sequence is 14 residues long. The germline V gene has CDR1 ENHRY and CDR2 SYGVKD. With V trimmed by 9 bases and J by 2 bases, 8 bases remained unmatched. Written as DNA, the CDR3 is TGTGCCATTAAGTCGGGACAGAACACAGATACGCAGTATTTT. Residues: CAIKSGQNTDTQYF.